The 32 T cell receptor beta chains given below trace back to one sample, sequenced in a study of blood T cell repertoires in COVID-19. Only in-frame clones appear in the TCRdb table, and some are missing; sequencing was by immunoSEQ multiplex PCR. This sample has roughly 77,000 clones, with about 88% found just once. The specimen was peripheral blood. The receptor source for this set is a human donor in a cohort sampled during active COVID-19.

This chain uses TRBV2 with TRBJ2-3, with a possible D match to TRBD1 (6 bases). The germline V gene has CDR1 SNHLY and CDR2 FYNNEI. The CDR3 totals 13 residues. Trimming cost V 2 bases and J 3 bases, with 6 bases left between them. The CDR3 DNA reads TGTGCCAGCAGTGAAAGGGGGACAGATACGCAGTATTTT. This codes for CASSERGTDTQYF.

The chain combines TRBV6-4 with TRBJ2-7; D might be TRBD2 (5 bases). Trimming pared 5 bases from V and 6 bases from J, leaving 14 bases between. Germline V lookup: CDR1 MRHNA, CDR2 SNTAGT. CDR3 length equals 13 residues. CDR3 nucleotides: TGTGCCAGCAGTAGAGTAGCAGAGGGCGAGCAGTACTTC. It encodes CASSRVAEGEQYF.

The chain employs TRBV5-1 and TRBJ2-2; D remains ambiguous. Per germline, CDR1 SGHRS and CDR2 YFSETQ. CDR3 length equals 13 residues. Trimming cost V 4 bases and J 5 bases, with 9 bases left between them. The CDR3 DNA is TGCGCCAGCAGCGCTGACGGGACCGGGGAGCTGTTTTTT. The encoded protein is CASSADGTGELFF.

This clone was recorded a few times. This chain joins TRBV28 and TRBJ1-6; no clear D gene. The CDR3 totals 13 residues. The V gene lost 9 bases and the J gene lost 7 bases, with 13 bases spanning the gap. Germline CDR1 is MDHEN and CDR2 is SYDVKM. The CDR3 region has the DNA TGTGCCAGTCGTCCGGGTCAAAATTCACCCCTCCACTTT. Amino acids: CASRPGQNSPLHF.

DNA for the CDR3: TGTGCCAGCAGGCGACAGTACGGCTCCTATAATTCACCCCTCCACTTT. Residues: CASRRQYGSYNSPLHF. The V and J genes are TRBV5-4 and TRBJ1-6, with D possibly matching TRBD1 (5 bases). Per germline, CDR1 SGHNT and CDR2 YYREEE (reference sequence). There are 16 residues in the CDR3. The germline V and J ends were trimmed by 5 bases and 0 bases, with 12 bases remaining between them.

The genes are TRBV5-1 and TRBJ2-5; 8 bases fit TRBD2. Trimming at V came to 0 bases and at J to 5 bases, leaving 6 bases not matched to a gene. Germline V lookup: CDR1 SGHRS, CDR2 YFSETQ. This CDR3 comprises 15 residues. The CDR3 is CASSLAGGPVETQYF. The CDR3 region has the DNA TGCGCCAGCAGCTTGGCGGGAGGGCCAGTGGAGACCCAGTACTTC.

The chain carries TRBV30 and TRBJ2-3; a weak D match, TRBD2 (6 bases). The CDR3 contains 14 residues. The germline CDR1 and CDR2 sequences are GTSNPN and SVGIG (reference sequence). V was clipped by 2 bases and J by 4 bases, with 13 bases between them. The CDR3 nucleotides read TGTGCCTGGAGTACAAAGGGAGGCCCAGATACGCAGTATTTT. This sequence encodes CAWSTKGGPDTQYF.

The chain recombines TRBV30 with TRBJ2-7; TRBD1 might be the D (5 bases). This CDR3 region has 12 residues. Germline loops: CDR1 GTSNPN, CDR2 SVGIG (reference sequence). The ends were cut back, 0 bases at V and 5 bases at J, with 8 bases in the middle. The CDR3 region has the DNA TGTGCCTGGAGTGTAGTCAGGGACGAGCAGTACTTC. It codes for CAWSVVRDEQYF.

V is TRBV7-2 and J is TRBJ2-3; D is perhaps TRBD2 (5 bases). CDR3 size: 16 residues. Germline CDR1 and CDR2: SGHTA and FQGNSA. V was pared by 0 bases and J by 8 bases, with 18 bases between. CDR3 nucleotide sequence: TGTGCCAGCAGCTTAGCCTCCGGGGTGGTTTCTGGTACGCAGTATTTT. Its translation: CASSLASGVVSGTQYF.

In its sample, this clone was seen once. This chain connects TRBV3-1 (or the pseudogene TRBV3-2) to TRBJ2-7, with D tentatively TRBD2 (6 bases). The V and J ends lost 4 bases and 0 bases respectively, with 10 bases between them. CDR3 size: 14 residues. Germline values: CDR1 LGHDT, CDR2 YNNKEL (reference sequence). This chain's CDR3 is CASSLGGASYEQYF. In nucleotides, the CDR3 is TGTGCCAGCAGCCTGGGCGGGGCCTCCTACGAGCAGTACTTC.

A single count supports this clone. This chain connects TRBV6-5 to TRBJ1-4; the D gene is possibly TRBD1 (6 bases). The germline CDR1 and CDR2 sequences are MNHEY and SVGAGI. V shed 0 bases and J shed 7 bases, with 12 bases lying between them. The CDR3 sequence is 15 residues long. CDR3 nucleotides: TGTGCCAGCAGTTACTCGGGGGGGCAGGGTGAAAAACTGTTTTTT. Translation gives CASSYSGGQGEKLFF.

The chain links TRBV19 to TRBJ1-2, with a tentative D call TRBD1 (5 bases). This CDR3 is 13 amino acids long. CDR1 is LNHDA and CDR2 is SQIVND in the germline V gene (reference sequence). Trimming pared 5 bases from V and 8 bases from J, leaving 15 bases between. The CDR3 DNA sequence: TGTGCCAGTAGTGCAGGGCTCCATTCGGGCTACACCTTC. It codes for CASSAGLHSGYTF.

The chain couples TRBV14 to TRBJ2-1; the D is unclear. This CDR3 has 14 amino acids. V was clipped by 5 bases and J by 6 bases, with 14 bases between them. Germline CDR1 is SGHDN and CDR2 is FVKESK. DNA of the CDR3: TGTGCCAGCAGCGTACACATAGCTGGCAATGAGCAGTTCTTC. Amino acids: CASSVHIAGNEQFF.

The rearrangement links TRBV11-2 to TRBJ2-3; D is perhaps TRBD2 (6 bases). The CDR3 has 16 amino acids. V gave up 5 bases and J gave up 4 bases, with 19 bases separating them. CDR1 SGHAT and CDR2 FQNNGV come from the germline V gene. The DNA of the CDR3 is TGTGCCAGCAGCACGGTTGCGGGGAGCCTTGCAGATACGCAGTATTTT. This gives the protein CASSTVAGSLADTQYF.

The chain is built from TRBV29-1 and TRBJ2-3; D remains unclear. The V gene lost 7 bases and the J gene lost 0 bases, with 11 bases spanning the gap. CDR1 is SQVTM and CDR2 is ANQGSEA in the germline V gene. The CDR3 extends over 13 amino acids. The CDR3 loop is CSGLEVSTDTQYF. The DNA for the CDR3 is TGCAGCGGTTTAGAAGTAAGCACAGATACGCAGTATTTT.

V is TRBV29-1 and J is TRBJ1-1; unclear D gene. Germline V gene data show CDR1 as SQVTM and CDR2 as ANQGSEA. V lost 6 bases and J 1 base, leaving 12 bases between the germline ends. The CDR3 contains 13 residues. The CDR3 sequence is CSVKVQRNTEAFF. CDR3 bases: TGCAGCGTCAAAGTACAGAGGAACACTGAAGCTTTCTTT.

The chain joins TRBV4-3 to TRBJ1-2, with TRBD1 identical over 8 bases. CDR1 and CDR2 (germline): LGHNA, YSLEER. The CDR3 runs to 15 residues. V trimming: 3 bases; J trimming: 3 bases; junction bases outside the gene matches: 6. The CDR3 region is CASSQDRDVDYGYTF. The CDR3 nucleotides read TGCGCCAGCAGCCAGGACAGGGACGTCGACTATGGCTACACCTTC.

The chain couples TRBV7-9 to TRBJ2-1; TRBD1 might be the D (6 bases). This CDR3 contains 15 residues. V gave up 0 bases and J gave up 5 bases, with 11 bases separating them. Germline CDR1 SEHNR, CDR2 FQNEAQ (reference sequence). The CDR3 here is CASSLAAGVNNEQFF. The CDR3 nucleotides read TGTGCCAGCAGCTTAGCGGCAGGGGTGAACAATGAGCAGTTCTTC.

The genes are TRBV6-1 and TRBJ1-5; no clear D. CDR3 length: 14 residues. The V gene's germline CDR1 is MNHNS and CDR2 SASEGT. Trimming left V 1 base short and J 0 bases short, with 4 bases between. CDR3 nucleotides: TGTGCCAGCAGTGAAGGCTATAGCAATCAGCCCCAGCATTTT. It translates to CASSEGYSNQPQHF.

The V and J genes are TRBV5-1 and TRBJ2-2; 9 bases line up with TRBD2. V trimming: 6 bases; J trimming: 2 bases; junction bases outside the gene matches: 8. This CDR3 has 16 amino acids. Germline CDR1 reads SGHRS; CDR2 reads YFSETQ. The CDR3 spells CASTVAGEPNTGELFF. Here the CDR3 DNA reads TGCGCCAGCACGGTAGCGGGAGAACCAAACACCGGGGAGCTGTTTTTT.

The chain couples TRBV3-1 (or the pseudogene TRBV3-2) to TRBJ2-7; D not resolved. The CDR3 spans 13 residues. Germline V CDR1 and CDR2: LGHDT, YNNKEL (reference sequence). Trimming left V 4 bases short and J 6 bases short, with 13 bases between. CDR3 in amino acids: CASSLARTTEQYF. The CDR3 DNA sequence: TGTGCCAGCAGCCTCGCGAGAACTACCGAGCAGTACTTC.

The chain couples TRBV10-3 to TRBJ1-2; 8 bases line up with TRBD1. There are 15 residues in the CDR3. Germline CDR1 is ENHRY and CDR2 is SYGVKD. V was pared by 0 bases and J by 7 bases, with 7 bases of the junction left unmatched. The CDR3 coding sequence is TGTGCCATCAGTGAGTCGATTCAGGGGGCAGGTGGCTACACCTTC. This sequence encodes CAISESIQGAGGYTF.

The CDR3 DNA is TGTGCCAGCAGCCTAATAGCGGGAACTACAGATACGCAGTATTTT. Translation gives CASSLIAGTTDTQYF. This chain connects TRBV6-5 to TRBJ2-3, with 8 bases aligning to TRBD2. J was trimmed by 3 bases and V by 6 bases; bases with no gene match: 8. The germline gives CDR1 MNHEY, CDR2 SVGAGI. The length of the CDR3 is 15 residues.

This chain links TRBV14 with TRBJ2-3, with 7 bases that match TRBD2. The junction had 9 bases not matched to a gene; V was cut back by 0 bases and J by 0 bases. Germline V lookup: CDR1 SGHDN, CDR2 FVKESK. CDR3 length: 18 residues. The CDR3 DNA follows: TGTGCCAGCAGCCAAGATTCCACCCTAGCGGTTAGCACAGATACGCAGTATTTT. The encoded protein is CASSQDSTLAVSTDTQYF.

V is TRBV3-1 (or the pseudogene TRBV3-2) and J is TRBJ2-5, with D possibly being TRBD2 (6 bases). Germline V gene data show CDR1 as LGHDT and CDR2 as YNNKEL (reference sequence). There are 16 residues in the CDR3. V gave up 0 bases and J gave up 3 bases, with 14 bases separating them. This CDR3 is CASSQDRGTQEETQYF. CDR3 DNA: TGTGCCAGCAGCCAAGATCGCGGGACTCAAGAAGAGACCCAGTACTTC.

Comment on this clone: Its ends do not fully match the called genes, so a read error is possible. DNA of the CDR3: TGCGCCAGCAGCTTGGCCGAAGACGGGAGCCAAGAGATCCAGTACTTC. Translated: CASSLAEDGSQEIQYF. The chain has TRBV5-1 and TRBJ2-5; D may be TRBD2 (6 bases). The CDR3 runs to 16 residues. CDR1 SGHRS and CDR2 YFSETQ come from the germline V gene.

The V gene is TRBV13, the J gene TRBJ2-3; possible D gene TRBD2, 6 bases. The CDR3 contains 16 residues. CDR1 is PRHDT and CDR2 is FYEKMQ in the germline V gene (reference sequence). V gave up 6 bases and J gave up 3 bases, with 19 bases separating them. CDR3: CASRRTGVAGTDTQYF. CDR3 coding DNA: TGTGCCAGCAGACGAACCGGGGTGGCGGGAACAGATACGCAGTATTTT.

This sequence joins TRBV19 and TRBJ1-4, with D uncertain. Germline V CDR1 and CDR2: LNHDA, SQIVND (reference sequence). The CDR3 has 12 residues. The V end was cut by 5 bases, the J end by 7 bases, with 8 bases between. Here the CDR3 reads CASSSRGEKLFF. Written as DNA, the CDR3 is TGTGCCAGTAGTTCCCGAGGTGAAAAACTGTTTTTT.

The gene calls are TRBV5-1 and TRBJ2-3; TRBD2 might be the D (6 bases). Germline loops: CDR1 SGHRS, CDR2 YFSETQ. V gave up 0 bases and J gave up 4 bases, with 15 bases separating them. The CDR3 sequence is 16 residues long. Here the CDR3 DNA reads TGCGCCAGCAGCTTGGCGGGAGACTATTCAGCAGATACGCAGTATTTT. As protein: CASSLAGDYSADTQYF.

The chain carries TRBV19 and TRBJ1-4; D might be TRBD1 (6 bases). The germline V and J ends were trimmed by 9 bases and 10 bases, with 15 bases remaining between them. The CDR3 consists of 12 residues. Germline CDR1 LNHDA, CDR2 SQIVND (reference sequence). The chain's CDR3 is CASHQGGGKLFF. CDR3 DNA sequence: TGTGCCAGCCATCAGGGAGGGGGAAAACTGTTTTTT.

V gene TRBV19 combines with J gene TRBJ1-1; tentatively, D is TRBD1 (6 bases). The CDR3 has 14 residues. Germline V CDR1 and CDR2: LNHDA, SQIVND (reference sequence). V shed 3 bases and J shed 6 bases, with 14 bases lying between them. CDR3 nucleotides: TGTGCCAGTAGTATGAGGGCAGGGGCCCCTGAAGCTTTCTTT. Translated: CASSMRAGAPEAFF. Using reference TRBV19 and TRBJ1-1 for the parts outside the CDR3, the full variable domain is DGGITQSPKYLFRKEGQNVTLSCEQNLNHDAMYWYRQDPGQGLRLIYYSQIVNDFQKGDIAEGYSVSREKKESFPLTVTSAQKNPTAFYLCASSMRAGAPEAFFGQGTRLTVV.

The gene calls are TRBV5-1 and TRBJ2-7; 7 bases map to TRBD1. CDR1 SGHRS and CDR2 YFSETQ come from the germline V gene. Trimming took 1 base from V and 2 from J; bases not matched to a gene: 3. The CDR3 is 14 amino acids. CDR3 DNA: TGCGCCAGCAGCTTGACAGGGGAACCCTACGAGCAGTACTTC. Translation gives CASSLTGEPYEQYF.